Presented here are 23 T cell receptor beta chains from one specimen sequenced in a study of CD8 T cells in Susac syndrome. Random hexamers primed reverse transcription of about 0.45 to 1 ug RNA. TCRdb fed the immunoSEQ multiplex PCR reads into MiXCR, producing one record per CDR3 protein. The sample consists of some 110,000 distinct CDR3 sequences, 95% to 96% of them appearing once. The sample taken for sequencing was CD4+ T cells from PBMCs. These receptors came from a human donor with Susac syndrome.

The rearrangement links TRBV30 to TRBJ1-1, with a tentative D call TRBD1 (5 bases). The V gene's germline CDR1 is GTSNPN and CDR2 SVGIG (reference sequence). Trimming stripped 2 bases from V and 11 bases from J, with 12 bases between. There are 11 residues in the CDR3. CDR3 protein: CAWSFFEGAFF. CDR3 DNA sequence: TGTGCCTGGAGTTTCTTTGAGGGGGCTTTCTTT.

The rearrangement links TRBV25-1 to TRBJ2-3; 11 bases map to TRBD2. CDR3 length: 16 amino acids. V trimming: 1 base; J trimming: 5 bases; junction bases outside the gene matches: 5. Germline V gene lookup returns CDR1 MGHDK and CDR2 SYGVNS. The CDR3 loop reads CASSEWSSGRGDTQYF. The CDR3, as DNA: TGTGCCAGCAGTGAATGGAGTAGCGGGAGGGGAGATACGCAGTATTTT.

The V and J genes are TRBV20-1 and TRBJ2-7; D possibly corresponds to TRBD1 (5 bases). V shed 1 base and J shed 5 bases, with 18 bases lying between them. From germline, CDR1 is DFQATT and CDR2 SNEGSKA (reference sequence). The CDR3 is 15 amino acids. CDR3 bases: TGCAGTGCTAGAGCCGGCAGGGCCCTCCCCGACGAGCAGTACTTC. Protein: CSARAGRALPDEQYF.

V usage is TRBV6-5 and J usage is TRBJ2-4; 9 bases are a match to TRBD2. The CDR3 has 15 amino acids. Unmatched junction bases numbered 2, after V lost 4 bases and J lost 1 base. Germline V gene data show CDR1 as MNHEY and CDR2 as SVGAGI. CDR3 coding DNA: TGTGCCAGCAGTTCCAGCGGGAGGGCCAAAAACATTCAGTACTTC. It specifies CASSSSGRAKNIQYF.

The rearrangement joins TRBV29-1 to TRBJ1-2; D is perhaps TRBD1 (5 bases). The CDR3 runs 13 residues. Germline values: CDR1 SQVTM, CDR2 ANQGSEA. The germline V and J ends were trimmed by 7 bases and 4 bases, with 16 bases remaining between them. CDR3 nucleotide sequence: TGCAGCGCGTCTAGACGGGACCTCTATGGCTACACCTTC. This translates into CSASRRDLYGYTF.

This chain connects TRBV4-1 to TRBJ2-3; TRBD2 aligns across 7 bases. The ends lost 0 bases at V and 3 bases at J; junction bases unmatched: 3. Germline values: CDR1 MGHRA, CDR2 YSYEKL. This CDR3 comprises 15 residues. CDR3 sequence: CASSQDTGRTDTQYF. CDR3 nucleotides: TGCGCCAGCAGCCAAGACACCGGGAGGACAGATACGCAGTATTTT.

V is TRBV27 and J is TRBJ2-7; D may be TRBD2 (5 bases). The CDR3 loop spans 15 amino acids. From germline, CDR1 is MNHEY and CDR2 SMNVEV (reference sequence). Trimming stripped 5 bases from V and 1 base from J, with 15 bases between. The CDR3 region is CASSPSGLTSYEQYF. The CDR3 nucleotides read TGTGCCAGCAGTCCATCCGGACTTACGTCCTACGAGCAGTACTTC.

This chain links TRBV4-2 with TRBJ2-3, with a possible D match to TRBD2 (5 bases). The CDR3 is 15 residues long. Trimming shortened V by 6 bases and J by 2 bases, and 15 bases separated the two germline ends. Germline CDR1 LGHNA, CDR2 YNFKEQ. The CDR3 sequence: CASRGVGVTTDTQYF. CDR3 nucleotides: TGTGCCAGCAGGGGAGTGGGAGTTACCACAGATACGCAGTATTTT.

The chain combines TRBV12-3 or TRBV12-4 with TRBJ2-1; 8 nucleotides line up with TRBD2. The CDR3 runs 17 residues. Trimming took 5 bases from V and 3 from J; bases not matched to a gene: 12. CDR3 amino acids: CASSPLIVAGLYNEQFF. In nucleotides, the CDR3 is TGTGCCAGCAGTCCCCTTATAGTAGCGGGACTCTACAATGAGCAGTTCTTC.

This clonotype has just one count. The V and J genes are TRBV28 and TRBJ2-5, with D uncertain. Germline CDR1 and CDR2: MDHEN and SYDVKM. This CDR3 comprises 16 residues. Between the trimmed V and J ends, which lost 3 bases and 4 bases, there was a span of 18 bases. CDR3 in amino acids: CASSLARALGRETQYF. The CDR3, as DNA: TGTGCCAGCAGTTTGGCTAGGGCCCTAGGTAGAGAGACCCAGTACTTC.

V is TRBV2 and J is TRBJ2-3; TRBD1 matches at 7 bases. CDR1 and CDR2 from the germline V gene are SNHLY and FYNNEI. V shed 6 bases, J shed 2 bases, and the junction held 5 bases outside the gene matches. The CDR3 is 14 residues long. The CDR3 sequence is CASRQGYDTDTQYF. As DNA, the CDR3 is TGTGCCAGCAGACAGGGGTACGACACAGATACGCAGTATTTT.

This sequence joins TRBV12-3 or TRBV12-4 and TRBJ1-1, with unresolved D. The CDR3 has 15 amino acids. With 3 bases removed from V and 5 bases from J, the gap between germline ends came to 16 bases. CDR3 in DNA: TGTGCCAGCAGTTTGGCCGGGCAGAGGAGGACTGAAGCTTTCTTT. It translates to CASSLAGQRRTEAFF.

This clonotype was detected once. V and J are TRBV5-1 and TRBJ2-2; possible D gene TRBD2, 6 bases. CDR1 is SGHRS and CDR2 is YFSETQ in the germline V gene. Trimming shortened V by 8 bases and J by 6 bases, and 20 bases separated the two germline ends. The CDR3 runs to 15 residues. CDR3 region: CASTPTSKGPGELFF. CDR3 DNA sequence: TGCGCCAGTACCCCGACTAGTAAAGGCCCCGGGGAGCTGTTTTTT.

J is TRBJ2-3 and V is TRBV2; a weak D match, TRBD1 (6 bases). The CDR3 covers 13 residues. V dropped 11 bases and J dropped 3 bases, with 15 bases sitting between them. Germline lookup yields CDR1 SNHLY and CDR2 FYNNEI. CDR3 amino acids: CAGNRDWTDTQYF. CDR3 nucleotide sequence: TGTGCCGGAAACAGGGATTGGACAGATACGCAGTATTTT.

V usage is TRBV20-1 and J usage is TRBJ2-7; tentatively, D is TRBD1 (5 bases). Germline CDR1 is DFQATT and CDR2 is SNEGSKA (reference sequence). The length of the CDR3 is 13 residues. The germline V and J ends were trimmed by 8 bases and 4 bases, with 18 bases remaining between them. The CDR3 sequence is CSTQGARHYEQYF. The CDR3 DNA sequence: TGCAGTACCCAAGGGGCACGGCATTACGAGCAGTACTTC.

The chain uses TRBV6-1 and TRBJ2-7; perhaps TRBD1 as D (5 bases). V gave up 6 bases and J gave up 1 base, with 13 bases separating them. This CDR3 comprises 14 residues. The germline V gene has CDR1 MNHNS and CDR2 SASEGT. CDR3 nucleotide sequence: TGTGCCAGCAGGACCACAGGCCAGTCCTACGAGCAGTACTTC. Encoded protein: CASRTTGQSYEQYF.

The rearrangement joins TRBV15 to TRBJ2-7; D is undetermined. V gave up 1 base and J gave up 2 bases, with 9 bases separating them. The CDR3 runs to 14 residues. Germline CDR1 and CDR2: LNHNV and YYDKDF (reference sequence). The CDR3 is CATSRVAPPYEQYF. CDR3 sequence (DNA): TGTGCCACCAGCAGAGTTGCACCTCCCTACGAGCAGTACTTC. Supplemented by reference TRBV15 and TRBJ2-7, the full variable domain reads DAMVIQNPRYQVTQFGKPVTLSCSQTLNHNVMYWYQQKSSQAPKLLFHYYDKDFNNEADTPDNFQSRRPNTSFCFLDIRSPGLGDTAMYLCATSRVAPPYEQYFGPGTRLTVT.

The chain recombines TRBV11-2 with TRBJ2-5; D possibly corresponds to TRBD2 (6 bases). Germline values: CDR1 SGHAT, CDR2 FQNNGV. The CDR3 sequence is 15 residues long. V was trimmed by 3 bases and J by 5 bases, leaving 16 bases between them. The CDR3, as DNA: TGTGCCAGCAGCTTGGGAGGCAGAGTCCGGGAGACCCAGTACTTC. As protein: CASSLGGRVRETQYF. Looking up the rest from reference TRBV11-2 and TRBJ2-5 gives the full variable domain: EAGVAQSPRYKIIEKRQSVAFWCNPISGHATLYWYQQILGQGPKLLIQFQNNGVVDDSQLPKDRFSAERLKGVDSTLKIQPAKLEDSAVYLCASSLGGRVRETQYFGPGTRLLVL.

The chain employs TRBV12-3 or TRBV12-4 and TRBJ2-3, with TRBD1 matching over 12 bases. With 5 bases clipped from V and 7 bases from J, the junction kept 1 base outside the gene matches. The CDR3 has 13 residues. The CDR3 sequence: CASSGDRGHTQYF. CDR3 sequence (DNA): TGTGCCAGCAGTGGGGACAGGGGGCATACGCAGTATTTT.

CDR3 DNA sequence: TGCGCCAGCAGCTTGGCAGGAGACTCCTACAATGAGCAGTTCTTC. Its translation is CASSLAGDSYNEQFF. The genes are TRBV5-1 and TRBJ2-1; D ambiguous. The V gene lost 0 bases and the J gene lost 0 bases, with 7 bases spanning the gap. The CDR3 spans 15 residues. Per germline, CDR1 SGHRS and CDR2 YFSETQ.

This chain links TRBV18 with TRBJ2-1; D perhaps matches TRBD2 (6 bases). Per the germline V gene, CDR1 is KGHSH and CDR2 is LQKENI. V shed 6 bases and J shed 5 bases, with 14 bases lying between them. This CDR3 contains 14 residues. The CDR3 region has the DNA TGTGCCAGCTCCCCTCCTAGCGTCCACAATGAGCAGTTCTTC. Its translation: CASSPPSVHNEQFF.

V and J are TRBV9 and TRBJ1-1; tentatively, D is TRBD1 (6 bases). The ends were cut back, 5 bases at V and 1 base at J, with 15 bases in the middle. CDR1 and CDR2 (germline): SGDLS, YYNGEE. There are 15 residues in the CDR3. The CDR3, as DNA: TGTGCCAGCAGAGTATACAGGGAGTCGAACACTGAAGCTTTCTTT. Its protein is CASRVYRESNTEAFF. Filled out from reference TRBV9 and TRBJ1-1, the complete variable domain reads DSGVTQTPKHLITATGQRVTLRCSPRSGDLSVYWYQQSLDQGLQFLIQYYNGEERAKGNILERFSAQQFPDLHSELNLSSLELGDSALYFCASRVYRESNTEAFFGQGTRLTVV.

This clonotype was recorded only once. The V and J genes are TRBV18 and TRBJ1-1; D remains unclear. V lost 0 bases and J 0 bases, leaving 5 bases between the germline ends. Germline values: CDR1 KGHSH, CDR2 LQKENI. CDR3 length: 14 residues. The CDR3 sequence: CASSPPRMNTEAFF. CDR3 DNA sequence: TGTGCCAGCTCACCACCTCGTATGAACACTGAAGCTTTCTTT.